This T cell receptor beta chain derives from a study of cytomegalovirus exposure and HLA in healthy donors. Study-wide findings and caveats: An analysis was carried out at a later point. It showed that HLA-associated TCR beta chains were more clonally expanded than equally common non-associated chains. Among the sequence variants, a highly shared cluster was likely an artifact of sequencing.

Details on this clone: Its matching antigen is unknown.

With 2 bases removed from V and 2 bases from J, the gap between germline ends came to 6 bases. CDR1 is MNHNY, CDR2 SVGAGI, per germline (reference sequence). This CDR3 is 13 amino acids long. Primers for the PCR totalled 60 Vbeta and 13 Jbeta. Profiled with immunoSEQ multiplex PCR; TCRdb holds only in-frame clones, not every one. Seen here are 220,000 or so clones, about 74% observed once, and the top ten hold roughly 1.9%. The gene calls are TRBV6-6 and TRBJ1-2; tentative D call: TRBD1 (5 bases). The sample consisted of PBMCs. The clonotype was recovered from a woman in her twenties or thirties in good health and CMV-seronegative. Here the CDR3 reads CASSYDSNYGYTF. The CDR3 region has the DNA TGTGCCAGCAGTTACGACAGCAACTATGGCTACACCTTC.